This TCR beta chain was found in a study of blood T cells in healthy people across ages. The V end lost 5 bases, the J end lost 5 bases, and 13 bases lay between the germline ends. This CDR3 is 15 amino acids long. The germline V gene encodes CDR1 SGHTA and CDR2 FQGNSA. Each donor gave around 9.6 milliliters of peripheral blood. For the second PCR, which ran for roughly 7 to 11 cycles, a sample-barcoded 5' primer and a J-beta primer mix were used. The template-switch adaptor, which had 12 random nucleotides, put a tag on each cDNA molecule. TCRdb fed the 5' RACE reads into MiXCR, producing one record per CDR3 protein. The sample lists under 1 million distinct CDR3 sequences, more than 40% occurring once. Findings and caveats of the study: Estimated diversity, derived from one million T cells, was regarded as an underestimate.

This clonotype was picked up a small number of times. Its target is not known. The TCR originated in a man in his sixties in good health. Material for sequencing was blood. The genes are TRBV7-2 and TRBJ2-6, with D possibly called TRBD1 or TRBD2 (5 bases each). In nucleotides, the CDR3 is TGTGCCAGCAGCCCGGGATCAGGGAGGGCCAACGTCCTGACTTTC. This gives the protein CASSPGSGRANVLTF. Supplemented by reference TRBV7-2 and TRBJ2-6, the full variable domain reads GAGVSQSPSNKVTEKGKDVELRCDPISGHTALYWYRQSLGQGLEFLIYFQGNSAPDKSGLPSDRFSAERTGGSVSTLTIQRTQQEDSAVYLCASSPGSGRANVLTFGAGSRLTVL.